This TCR beta chain was captured in a study of shared T cell receptors in the human thymus. This table comes from immunoSEQ multiplex PCR, and its TCRdb copy is limited to in-frame clones, with some not included. Among hundreds of thousands of clones listed, 70% to 90% were seen once. This CDR3 has 18 amino acids. The V gene's germline CDR1 is ENHRY and CDR2 SYGVKD. Trimming cost V 1 base and J 0 bases; bases outside gene matches: 9. These records were also assigned to another study, of human thymus T cells. As that report states: Healthy Finnish infants undergoing corrective surgery for congenital heart defects provided the donor material. Corrective heart surgery yielded resections, and these provided the thymus tissue. V and J gene usage appeared biased in thymic and blood repertoires. A high degree of thymic repertoire overlap among unrelated individuals was reported in related research.

This clonotype was obtained from a boy under two years old with a congenital heart defect. What was sequenced was thymocytes. J is TRBJ1-2 and V is TRBV10-3, with 9 bases lining up with TRBD1. CDR3 region: CAISELRGQGPSNYGYTF. For the CDR3, the DNA is TGTGCCATCAGTGAGTTAAGGGGACAGGGACCATCTAACTATGGCTACACCTTC.